Listed below are T cell receptor beta chains from one sample, sequenced in a study of T cell responses to AZD1222 COVID-19 vaccine. Using immunoSEQ multiplex PCR, the repertoire was profiled, and TCRdb retains in-frame clones only, with some absent. Of around 88,000 clones listed, about 90% are singletons. Material: peripheral blood, obtained on day 0 of AZD1222 vaccination. The receptor source for this set is an adult in good health. CDR3s include the opening cysteine and the closing phenylalanine or tryptophan. The order of the fields is V gene, clone size, J gene, D gene, CDR3 protein, CDR3 DNA. A D gene is named only where the DNA matches it firmly. Only some rows state a clone size, as once, few, many or a class for expanded clones.

TRBV5-6	-	TRBJ1-2	-	CASSSLKGLYGYTF	TGTGCCAGCAGCTCCCTTAAGGGCCTTTATGGCTACACCTTC
TRBV24-1	-	TRBJ1-2	-	CATSDLDREYGYTF	TGTGCCACCAGTGATTTAGACCGCGAATATGGCTACACCTTC
TRBV30	-	TRBJ1-3	-	CAWTPRGSGNTIYF	TGTGCCTGGACCCCCAGGGGATCTGGAAACACCATATATTTT
TRBV19	-	TRBJ2-2	-	CASNLVYGGGELFF	TGTGCCAGTAATCTTGTTTACGGGGGCGGGGAGCTGTTTTTT
TRBV19	-	TRBJ1-2	-	CASSIDHSGMLYGYTF	TGTGCCAGTAGTATAGATCATTCAGGGATGCTTTATGGCTACACCTTC
TRBV28	-	TRBJ1-1	TRBD1	CASSLGQGRNTEAFF	TGTGCCAGCAGCCTCGGACAGGGGAGGAACACTGAAGCTTTCTTT
TRBV28	-	TRBJ2-6	-	CASSLRPLNSGANVLTF	TGTGCCAGCAGTTTACGGCCATTAAATTCTGGGGCCAACGTCCTGACTTTC
TRBV28	-	TRBJ1-6	-	CASRINYNSPLHF	TGTGCCAGCAGGATCAACTATAATTCACCCCTCCACTTT
TRBV24-1	-	TRBJ2-7	TRBD1	CATSDPGTGTGEQYF	TGTGCCACCAGTGACCCCGGGACAGGGACCGGCGAGCAGTACTTC
TRBV28	-	TRBJ1-2	-	CASSSVGRDEGYTF	TGTGCCAGCAGTTCAGTGGGTAGGGATGAGGGCTACACCTTC
TRBV19	-	TRBJ2-1	TRBD2	CASSPLAGPLFNEQFF	TGTGCCAGTAGTCCCCTAGCGGGACCGCTATTCAATGAGCAGTTCTTC
TRBV5-1	-	TRBJ2-7	-	CASSLGHGISYEQYF	TGCGCCAGCAGTTTGGGGCATGGGATCTCCTACGAGCAGTACTTC
TRBV6-5	once	TRBJ2-1	-	CASSQQNEQFF	TGTGCCAGCAGTCAGCAAAATGAGCAGTTCTTC
TRBV5-1	-	TRBJ2-5	TRBD1	CASRGQGASETQYF	TGCGCCAGCAGGGGACAGGGGGCTTCCGAGACCCAGTACTTC
TRBV28	-	TRBJ1-1	-	CASTGAVSTEAFF	TGTGCCAGCACGGGGGCAGTGAGCACTGAAGCTTTCTTT
TRBV7-8	-	TRBJ2-7	TRBD1	CASSNRDRAYEQYF	TGTGCCAGCAGCAACCGGGACAGAGCCTACGAGCAGTACTTC
TRBV28	-	TRBJ1-4	TRBD1	CASSLPQGGAGEKLFF	TGTGCCAGCAGTTTACCCCAGGGGGGGGCCGGGGAAAAACTGTTTTTT
TRBV7-8	-	TRBJ1-5	-	CASSATGVGNQPQHF	TGTGCCAGCAGCGCCACCGGGGTCGGCAATCAGCCCCAGCATTTT
TRBV29-1	-	TRBJ1-1	-	CSVEDSGKAFF	TGCAGCGTTGAAGACTCAGGAAAAGCTTTCTTT
TRBV6-6	-	TRBJ1-5	-	CASSYLTGLQPQHF	TGTGCCAGCAGTTACCTCACAGGGCTTCAGCCCCAGCATTTT
TRBV7-3	-	TRBJ2-3	TRBD2	CASSSGLAGGLDTQYF	TGTGCCAGCAGCTCGGGACTAGCGGGGGGACTGGATACGCAGTATTTT
TRBV18	-	TRBJ1-4	-	CASSQGKGTNEKLFF	TGTGCCAGCTCACAAGGAAAAGGGACTAATGAAAAACTGTTTTTT
TRBV24-1	-	TRBJ2-3	-	CATSTTTDTQYF	TGTGCCACCAGTACTACCACAGATACGCAGTATTTT
TRBV18	once	TRBJ2-5	-	CASSPPNPVGGSQETQYF	TGTGCCAGCTCCCCACCAAATCCGGTGGGGGGTTCCCAAGAGACCCAGTACTTC
TRBV19	-	TRBJ1-5	-	CASSPDGVNQPQHF	TGTGCCAGTAGTCCTGACGGAGTCAATCAGCCCCAGCATTTT
TRBV4-3	-	TRBJ2-2	-	CASSQDFGLNTGELFF	TGCGCCAGCAGCCAAGATTTCGGCTTAAACACCGGGGAGCTGTTTTTT
TRBV5-1	-	TRBJ2-1	-	CASSLEPGRGEQFF	TGCGCCAGCAGCTTGGAACCAGGCCGCGGTGAGCAGTTCTTC
TRBV20-1	-	TRBJ2-1	-	CSASRRAEQFF	TGCAGTGCTAGTAGGAGGGCTGAGCAGTTCTTC
TRBV28	-	TRBJ1-5	TRBD1	CASSPTGGRQPQHF	TGTGCCAGCAGTCCCACAGGGGGCCGTCAGCCCCAGCATTTT
TRBV29-1	-	TRBJ2-3	TRBD2	CSVREGVDTQYF	TGCAGCGTTCGGGAGGGTGTAGATACGCAGTATTTT
TRBV28	-	TRBJ2-1	-	CASRMTPPGKGGGNEQFF	TGTGCCAGCAGGATGACCCCCCCAGGGAAGGGGGGCGGGAATGAGCAGTTCTTC
TRBV4-3	-	TRBJ1-5	-	CASSQDPAVYSNQPQHF	TGCGCCAGCAGCCAAGATCCTGCAGTCTATAGCAATCAGCCCCAGCATTTT
TRBV18	-	TRBJ1-1	-	CASSPLARNTEAFF	TGTGCCAGCTCACCACTAGCCAGGAACACTGAAGCTTTCTTT
TRBV27	-	TRBJ1-2	-	CASKSKTSPLYGYTF	TGTGCCAGCAAAAGTAAAACCTCCCCGCTCTATGGCTACACCTTC
TRBV6-5	-	TRBJ2-3	TRBD1	CASTLKRGRADTQYF	TGTGCCAGCACCCTTAAGAGGGGGCGCGCAGATACGCAGTATTTT
TRBV6-5	-	TRBJ1-4	-	CASSYSRDGNEKLFF	TGTGCCAGCAGTTACTCGAGGGACGGTAATGAAAAACTGTTTTTT
TRBV10-2	-	TRBJ2-1	-	CASSVLSEQFF	TGCGCCAGCAGTGTTTTGAGTGAGCAGTTCTTC
TRBV11-2	-	TRBJ2-7	TRBD1	CASSPTTGEVYEQYF	TGTGCCAGCAGCCCAACGACAGGGGAGGTCTACGAGCAGTACTTC
TRBV6-2/TRBV6-3	-	TRBJ2-1	-	CASSTAGNEQFF	TGTGCCAGCAGCACCGCGGGGAATGAGCAGTTCTTC
TRBV2	-	TRBJ2-7	-	CASGTTYEQYF	TGTGCCAGCGGGACCACCTACGAGCAGTACTTC
TRBV6-5	-	TRBJ1-2	-	CASSGGQSNYGYTF	TGTGCCAGCAGCGGCGGACAGTCTAACTATGGCTACACCTTC
TRBV10-2	-	TRBJ2-4	TRBD1	CASTSGTGGLGIQYF	TGCGCCAGCACCTCCGGGACAGGGGGCTTGGGCATTCAGTACTTC
TRBV2	-	TRBJ2-3	-	CASRITDTQYF	TGTGCCAGCAGGATCACAGATACGCAGTATTTT
TRBV3-1/TRBV3-2	-	TRBJ1-4	-	CASSQGATNEKLFF	TGTGCCAGCAGCCAAGGGGCAACTAATGAAAAACTGTTTTTT
TRBV7-8	-	TRBJ1-3	TRBD1	CASSLSGTGIRHGNTIYF	TGTGCCAGCAGCTTAAGCGGGACAGGGATTCGCCATGGAAACACCATATATTTT
TRBV6-5	once	TRBJ1-2	TRBD1	CASSRTGGRYGYTF	TGTGCCAGCAGTCGGACAGGGGGCAGGTATGGCTACACCTTC
TRBV6-5	-	TRBJ2-1	TRBD2	CASGAGVSYNEQFF	TGTGCCAGCGGAGCGGGAGTAAGCTACAATGAGCAGTTCTTC
TRBV6-2/TRBV6-3	-	TRBJ1-5	-	CASSYSWSNQPQHF	TGTGCCAGCAGTTACTCATGGAGCAATCAGCCCCAGCATTTT
TRBV7-9	-	TRBJ2-5	-	CASSRIAAETQYF	TGTGCCAGCAGCCGCATTGCCGCAGAGACCCAGTACTTC
TRBV7-2	few	TRBJ1-3	-	CASMQGSGNTIYF	TGTGCCAGCATGCAGGGCTCTGGAAACACCATATATTTT
TRBV12-3/TRBV12-4	-	TRBJ1-2	-	CASSWTANYGYTF	TGTGCCAGCAGCTGGACAGCTAACTATGGCTACACCTTC